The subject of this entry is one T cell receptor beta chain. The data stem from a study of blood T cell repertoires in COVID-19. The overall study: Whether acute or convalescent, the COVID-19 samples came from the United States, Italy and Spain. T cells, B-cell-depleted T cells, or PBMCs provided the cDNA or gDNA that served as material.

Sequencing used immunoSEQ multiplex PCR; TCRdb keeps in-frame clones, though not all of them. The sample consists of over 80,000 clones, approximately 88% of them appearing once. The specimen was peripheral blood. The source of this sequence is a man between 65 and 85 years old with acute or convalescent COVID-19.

In DNA, the CDR3 is TGCGCCAGCACCGGGGGACAGATGGGGTATGGCTACACCTTC. Translated, it gives CASTGGQMGYGYTF. V is TRBV10-2 and J is TRBJ1-2, with TRBD1 identical over 7 bases. This CDR3 region has 14 residues. Germline CDR1 WSHSY, CDR2 SAAADI. With V trimmed by 7 bases and J by 5 bases, 10 bases remained unmatched.